This TCR beta chain is drawn from a study of T-cell reconstitution after alpha-beta-depleted transplantation in children. This CDR3 has 14 residues. The germline V and J ends were trimmed by 0 bases and 3 bases, with 6 bases remaining between them. The germline gives CDR1 SGDLS, CDR2 YYNGEE. At least ten counts were recorded for this clonotype. Unique molecular identifiers were used to barcode this TCRbeta library. TCRdb independently ran MiXCR on the PCR reads; one entry per CDR3 protein. The table records over 400,000 distinct CDR3 sequences, 12% of them present only once. The chain has TRBV9 and TRBJ1-4, with D perhaps TRBD1 (5 bases). The sample was PBMCs from the stem cell graft donor, taken from the stem cell graft. The sequence was obtained from a human donor who donated a stem cell graft to a child with combined immunodeficiency. The CDR3 loop is CASSVGGANEKLFF. Written as DNA, the CDR3 is TGTGCCAGCAGCGTAGGGGGGGCTAATGAAAAACTGTTTTTT.